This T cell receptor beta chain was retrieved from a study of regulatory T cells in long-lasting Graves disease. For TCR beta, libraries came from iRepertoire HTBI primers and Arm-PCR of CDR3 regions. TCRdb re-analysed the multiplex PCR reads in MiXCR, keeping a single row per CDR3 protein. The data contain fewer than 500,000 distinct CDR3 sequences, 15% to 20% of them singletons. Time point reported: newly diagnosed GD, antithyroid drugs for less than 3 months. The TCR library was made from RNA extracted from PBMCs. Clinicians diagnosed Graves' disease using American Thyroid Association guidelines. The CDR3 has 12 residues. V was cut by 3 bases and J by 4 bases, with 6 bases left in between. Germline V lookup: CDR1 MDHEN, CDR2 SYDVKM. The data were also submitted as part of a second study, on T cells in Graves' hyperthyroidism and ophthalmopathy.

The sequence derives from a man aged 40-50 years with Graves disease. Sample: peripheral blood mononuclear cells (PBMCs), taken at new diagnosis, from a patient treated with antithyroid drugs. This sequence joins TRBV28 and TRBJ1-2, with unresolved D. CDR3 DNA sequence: TGTGCCAGCAGTTTTGGATTCTATGGCTACACCTTC. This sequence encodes CASSFGFYGYTF.